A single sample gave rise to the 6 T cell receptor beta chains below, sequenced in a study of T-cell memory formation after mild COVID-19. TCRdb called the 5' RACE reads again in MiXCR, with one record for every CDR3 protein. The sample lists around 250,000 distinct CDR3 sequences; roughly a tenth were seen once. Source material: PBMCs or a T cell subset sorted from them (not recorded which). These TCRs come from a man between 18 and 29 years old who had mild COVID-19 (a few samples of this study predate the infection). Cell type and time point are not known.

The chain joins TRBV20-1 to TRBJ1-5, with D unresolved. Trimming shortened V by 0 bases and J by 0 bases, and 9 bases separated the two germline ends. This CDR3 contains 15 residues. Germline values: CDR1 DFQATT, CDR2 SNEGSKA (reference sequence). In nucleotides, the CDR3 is TGCAGTGCTAGAGATTTTGGAGTTAGCAATCAGCCCCAGCATTTT. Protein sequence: CSARDFGVSNQPQHF.

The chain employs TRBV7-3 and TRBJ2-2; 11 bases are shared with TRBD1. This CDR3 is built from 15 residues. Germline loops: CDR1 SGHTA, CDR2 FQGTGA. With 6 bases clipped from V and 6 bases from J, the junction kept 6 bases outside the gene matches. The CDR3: CASSPDRGPAGELFF. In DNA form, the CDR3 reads TGTGCCAGCAGTCCGGACAGGGGGCCTGCCGGGGAGCTGTTTTTT.

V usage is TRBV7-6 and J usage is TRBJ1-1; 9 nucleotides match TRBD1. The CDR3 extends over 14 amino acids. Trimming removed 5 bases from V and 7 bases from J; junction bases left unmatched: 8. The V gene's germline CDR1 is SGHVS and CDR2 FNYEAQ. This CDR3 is CASSPGTGNLEAFF. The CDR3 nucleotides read TGTGCCAGCAGCCCGGGGACAGGGAACCTTGAAGCTTTCTTT.

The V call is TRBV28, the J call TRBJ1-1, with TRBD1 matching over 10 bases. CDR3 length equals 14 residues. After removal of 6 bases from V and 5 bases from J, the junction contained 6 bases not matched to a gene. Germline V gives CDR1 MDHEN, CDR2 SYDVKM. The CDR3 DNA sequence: TGTGCCAGCAGGGGGGGACAGGGGACGACTGAAGCTTTCTTT. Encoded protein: CASRGGQGTTEAFF.

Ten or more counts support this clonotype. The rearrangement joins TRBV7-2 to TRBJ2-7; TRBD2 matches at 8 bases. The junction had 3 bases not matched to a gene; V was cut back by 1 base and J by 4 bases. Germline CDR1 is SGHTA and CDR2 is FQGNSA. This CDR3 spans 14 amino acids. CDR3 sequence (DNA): TGTGCCAGCAGCTTAGGTAGCGGGGCGTACGAGCAGTACGTC. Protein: CASSLGSGAYEQYV.

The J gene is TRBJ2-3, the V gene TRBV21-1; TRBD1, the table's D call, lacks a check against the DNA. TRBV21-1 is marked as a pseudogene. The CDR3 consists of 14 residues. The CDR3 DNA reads TGTGCCAGGACAGGCCGGGGGCCGGGGGATACGCAGTATTTT. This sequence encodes CARTGRGPGDTQYF.